The 24 T cell receptor beta chains listed next were all sequenced from one sample in a study of radiotherapy plus CTLA-4 blockade in lung cancer (dated by TCRdb to 2016 to 2019). Preparation of the library involved the immunoSEQ multiplex PCR assay. TCRdb mirrors the immuneACCESS table, restricted to in-frame sequences. Some clones are absent from its copies; in checked studies, under half trace to an unresolved V gene, and the reason for the others is unknown. This sample is represented by 24,000 or so clones; about 73% of them were singletons. The ten biggest clones cover roughly 3.5% of the sample. Sequenced material: peripheral blood, taken from a patient treated with radiotherapy plus ipilimumab. Every receptor here comes from a human donor with non-small cell lung cancer who had stable disease on radiotherapy plus ipilimumab.

The chain combines TRBV28 with TRBJ1-3; the D is unclear. Trimming pared 8 bases from V and 2 bases from J, leaving 7 bases between. The germline gives CDR1 MDHEN, CDR2 SYDVKM. The CDR3 totals 12 residues. In DNA, the CDR3 is TGTGCCAGCTCGCGGGCTGGAAACACCATATATTTT. Protein product: CASSRAGNTIYF.

A single count supports this clone. The J gene is TRBJ2-6, the V gene TRBV9; D ambiguous. Germline CDR1 is SGDLS and CDR2 is YYNGEE. The V end was cut by 3 bases, the J end by 2 bases, with 12 bases between. The CDR3 consists of 16 residues. CDR3: CASSDPLATGANVLTF. CDR3 DNA sequence: TGTGCCAGCAGCGATCCTTTGGCTACTGGGGCCAACGTCCTGACTTTC.

The V gene is TRBV4-2, the J gene TRBJ1-2; no clear D gene. V was clipped by 1 base and J by 1 base, with 10 bases between them. Germline assignment: CDR1 LGHNA and CDR2 YNFKEQ. CDR3 size: 15 residues. The CDR3 DNA is TGTGCCAGCAGCCAAGTGTCGGAGAATAACTATGGCTACACCTTC. As protein: CASSQVSENNYGYTF.

This clone was recorded only once. The V gene is TRBV27, the J gene TRBJ2-1, with D perhaps matching TRBD2 (7 bases). CDR1 is MNHEY, CDR2 SMNVEV, per germline (reference sequence). CDR3 length equals 14 residues. Trimming removed 2 bases at V and 7 bases at J, with 12 bases between. CDR3: CASSLVRGGNEQFF. The CDR3 coding sequence is TGTGCCAGCAGTTTAGTAAGGGGGGGGAATGAGCAGTTCTTC.

J is TRBJ2-1 and V is TRBV25-1; the D is unclear. The germline V gene has CDR1 MGHDK and CDR2 SYGVNS. The V end was cut by 1 base, the J end by 3 bases, with 16 bases between. The CDR3 totals 17 residues. CDR3 amino acids: CASSESAGFFDYNEQFF. The CDR3 DNA follows: TGTGCCAGCAGTGAATCGGCCGGTTTCTTCGACTACAATGAGCAGTTCTTC. Combining the CDR3 with reference TRBV25-1 and TRBJ2-1 gives the whole variable domain EADIYQTPRYLVIGTGKKITLECSQTMGHDKMYWYQQDPGMELHLIHYSYGVNSTEKGDLSSESTVSRIRTEHFPLTLESARPSHTSQYLCASSESAGFFDYNEQFFGPGTRLTVL.

The chain couples TRBV11-1 to TRBJ2-3; perhaps TRBD1 as D (6 bases). The CDR3 is 14 residues long. Per the germline V gene, CDR1 is SGHAT and CDR2 is FQDESV (reference sequence). Deletions cut 5 bases from V and 0 bases from J, with 9 bases between. CDR3 protein: CASSRTASTDTQYF. DNA for the CDR3: TGTGCCAGCAGCCGGACAGCTAGCACAGATACGCAGTATTTT.

This clone was recorded a few times. The chain employs TRBV10-2 and TRBJ2-2; 9 nucleotides match TRBD1. The V gene end was trimmed by 10 bases and the J gene end by 5 bases; junction bases not matched to a gene: 8. CDR1 and CDR2 (germline): WSHSY, SAAADI. The length of the CDR3 is 14 residues. CDR3 sequence (DNA): TGCGCCACCCAGGGACAGGGTCTTACCGGGGAGCTGTTTTTT. Protein sequence: CATQGQGLTGELFF.

The chain combines TRBV7-2 with TRBJ2-1, with D perhaps matching TRBD2 (5 bases). The V end lost 6 bases, the J end lost 8 bases, and 11 bases lay between the germline ends. This CDR3 is 12 amino acids long. Germline V CDR1 and CDR2: SGHTA, FQGNSA. CDR3 DNA: TGTGCCAGCAGACCGGCGGGTTATGAGCAGTTCTTC. Translating it yields CASRPAGYEQFF.

This clone was observed a few times. The chain couples TRBV14 to TRBJ1-2; D call uncertain. This CDR3 comprises 13 residues. Germline CDR1 reads SGHDN; CDR2 reads FVKESK. Trimming removed 0 bases at V and 8 bases at J, with 10 bases between. In nucleotides, the CDR3 is TGTGCCAGCAGCCAAGATGTGGGAATCGGCTACACCTTC. This gives the protein CASSQDVGIGYTF.

The chain carries TRBV6-4 and TRBJ2-1, with 7 bases identical to TRBD1. Trimming at V came to 6 bases and at J to 0 bases, leaving 5 bases not matched to a gene. CDR3 length: 15 amino acids. Looked up from germline, CDR1 is MRHNA and CDR2 is SNTAGT. The CDR3 region has the DNA TGTGCCAGCAGCGTCGACAGGGTCTCCTACAATGAGCAGTTCTTC. As protein: CASSVDRVSYNEQFF.

This clone was detected a few times. The chain uses TRBV13 and TRBJ2-5; TRBD2 is a possible D gene (5 bases). Between the trimmed V and J ends, which lost 6 bases and 2 bases, there was a span of 19 bases. The CDR3 has 16 residues. The germline V gene has CDR1 PRHDT and CDR2 FYEKMQ (reference sequence). As DNA, the CDR3 is TGTGCCAGCAGTCAATCCCGGGGTAGTAGGCAAGAGACCCAGTACTTC. Amino acids: CASSQSRGSRQETQYF. The variable domain in full, completed from reference TRBV13 and TRBJ2-5, reads AAGVIQSPRHLIKEKRETATLKCYPIPRHDTVYWYQQGPGQDPQFLISFYEKMQSDKGSIPDRFSAQQFSDYHSELNMSSLELGDSALYFCASSQSRGSRQETQYFGPGTRLLVL.

This clone was seen a few times. This chain joins TRBV11-2 and TRBJ1-2; D gene ambiguous. The germline V and J ends were trimmed by 5 bases and 7 bases, with 17 bases remaining between them. Germline CDR1 is SGHAT and CDR2 is FQNNGV. CDR3 size: 14 residues. CDR3 protein: CASSRLTVQVGYTF. CDR3 coding DNA: TGTGCCAGCAGCCGACTGACCGTTCAGGTTGGCTACACCTTC.

The chain is built from TRBV11-3 and TRBJ2-7; 7 nucleotides match TRBD2. CDR1 and CDR2 (germline): SGHNT, YENEEA. This CDR3 is built from 16 residues. With V trimmed by 0 bases and J by 0 bases, 5 bases remained unmatched. The CDR3: CASSLDTAGDSYEQYF. In DNA, the CDR3 is TGTGCCAGCAGCTTAGATACCGCGGGAGACTCCTACGAGCAGTACTTC.

The V call is TRBV6-5, the J call TRBJ1-3; 7 nucleotides match TRBD1. This CDR3 is 14 amino acids long. The J segment lost 3 bases and the V segment lost 4 bases, leaving 3 bases of the junction unmatched. Germline CDR1 MNHEY, CDR2 SVGAGI. The CDR3 loop reads CASSSGQVGNTIYF. In DNA form, the CDR3 reads TGTGCCAGCAGTTCCGGACAGGTTGGAAACACCATATATTTT.

This clone was picked up one time. This chain connects TRBV5-1 to TRBJ2-3; TRBD1 aligns across 7 bases. CDR1 and CDR2 from the germline V gene are SGHRS and YFSETQ. The V segment lost 4 bases and the J segment 2 bases; nucleotides outside the gene matches: 10. The CDR3 is 16 residues long. Here the CDR3 reads CASSDGTAIITDTQYF. DNA of the CDR3: TGCGCCAGCAGCGACGGGACAGCAATTATCACAGATACGCAGTATTTT.

V and J are TRBV7-9 and TRBJ1-1; 8 bases agree with TRBD1. Germline V gene sequence: CDR1 SEHNR, CDR2 FQNEAQ (reference sequence). V gave up 5 bases and J gave up 3 bases; unmatched junction bases: 2. This CDR3 is 13 amino acids long. The CDR3 loop is CASSPQGDTEAFF. The CDR3 DNA reads TGTGCCAGCAGCCCACAGGGGGACACTGAAGCTTTCTTT.

The rearrangement joins TRBV5-6 to TRBJ2-5; possibly TRBD2 for D (5 bases). Germline lookup yields CDR1 SGHDT and CDR2 YYEEEE. The CDR3 is made up of 13 amino acids. V was clipped by 4 bases and J by 1 base, with 8 bases between them. CDR3 sequence (DNA): TGTGCCAGCAGCCCGGACTTCCAAGAGACCCAGTACTTC. Translated, it gives CASSPDFQETQYF.

In this sample, this clone turned up once. The rearrangement links TRBV19 to TRBJ1-1, with a weak D call TRBD1 (6 bases). The CDR3 spans 16 residues. V lost 7 bases to trimming and J lost 0 bases, with 18 bases between them. Germline V CDR1 and CDR2: LNHDA, SQIVND (reference sequence). For the CDR3, the DNA is TGTGCCAGTATAAACAGGGCCCGAGGGATGAACACTGAAGCTTTCTTT. Its translation is CASINRARGMNTEAFF.

This chain links TRBV4-2 with TRBJ1-5; D not certain. From germline, CDR1 is LGHNA and CDR2 YNFKEQ. V was clipped by 2 bases and J by 6 bases, with 8 bases between them. This CDR3 contains 13 residues. The CDR3 coding sequence is TGTGCCAGCAGCCAATCCCTTGTTCAGCCCCAGCATTTT. Encoded protein: CASSQSLVQPQHF.

This clone was seen a handful of times. J is TRBJ1-2 and V is TRBV5-6; no reliable D call. Germline CDR1 reads SGHDT; CDR2 reads YYEEEE. CDR3 size: 16 residues. V lost 0 bases and J 4 bases, leaving 16 bases between the germline ends. CDR3 residues: CASSLGITAYSYGYTF. The CDR3 nucleotides read TGTGCCAGCAGCTTGGGAATAACCGCCTACTCCTATGGCTACACCTTC.

The V and J genes are TRBV18 and TRBJ1-2; D remains unclear. Germline V gene lookup returns CDR1 KGHSH and CDR2 LQKENI. Deletions cut 1 base from V and 0 bases from J, with 6 bases between. The CDR3 runs 14 residues. The CDR3 bases are TGTGCCAGCTCACCACAAGCCACTAACTATGGCTACACCTTC. Its protein product is CASSPQATNYGYTF.

The V and J genes are TRBV4-1 and TRBJ2-1, with 9 bases identical to TRBD2. Germline assignment: CDR1 MGHRA and CDR2 YSYEKL. The CDR3 consists of 18 residues. The V segment lost 0 bases and the J segment 4 bases; nucleotides outside the gene matches: 10. CDR3 loop: CASSQDRMGLATYNEQFF. The CDR3 bases are TGCGCCAGCAGCCAAGATCGAATGGGACTAGCCACATACAATGAGCAGTTCTTC.

This chain connects TRBV20-1 to TRBJ2-5; D call uncertain. This CDR3 is built from 11 residues. The V gene's germline CDR1 is DFQATT and CDR2 SNEGSKA (reference sequence). The V end was cut by 4 bases, the J end by 0 bases, with 3 bases between. In DNA form, the CDR3 reads TGCAGTGCTATCAACCAAGAGACCCAGTACTTC. It translates to CSAINQETQYF.

The chain links TRBV11-2 to TRBJ2-7, with D maybe TRBD1 (7 bases). This CDR3 comprises 18 residues. V lost 7 bases to trimming and J lost 3 bases, with 28 bases between them. The germline V gene has CDR1 SGHAT and CDR2 FQNNGV. The CDR3 spells CASTMTGMGGGFYYEQYF. CDR3 sequence (DNA): TGTGCCAGCACCATGACAGGGATGGGGGGTGGATTCTACTACGAGCAGTACTTC.